This TCR beta chain was obtained from a study of blood T cells in healthy people across ages. Whole-study findings and limits: Long-lived donors carried more naive CD4+ cells and greater diversity than aged donors.

The use of a sample-barcoded 5' primer and a J-beta primer mix characterized a second PCR of roughly 7 to 12 cycles. Each TCR beta cDNA got a 12-nucleotide random molecular identifier. Paired-end reads containing CDR3 totaled no fewer than 2.5 million for each sample. One entry per CDR3 protein results from TCRdb running MiXCR on the 5' RACE reads. In the table there are 700,000 to 950,000 distinct CDR3 sequences, around 46% of which are singletons. A few counts support this clonotype. Its target is unknown. Every donor gave ten milliliters of peripheral blood. Germline V gene data show CDR1 as SGHRS and CDR2 as YFSETQ. V was pared by 0 bases and J by 3 bases, with 1 base of the junction left unmatched. The CDR3 spans 15 residues.

The genes are TRBV5-1 and TRBJ2-5; 11 bases are shared with TRBD2. The sequenced sample was blood. This clonotype was sampled from a woman in her sixties in good health. The chain's CDR3 is CASSLVGLAEETQYF. The CDR3 region has the DNA TGCGCCAGCAGCTTGGTGGGACTAGCGGAAGAGACCCAGTACTTC.